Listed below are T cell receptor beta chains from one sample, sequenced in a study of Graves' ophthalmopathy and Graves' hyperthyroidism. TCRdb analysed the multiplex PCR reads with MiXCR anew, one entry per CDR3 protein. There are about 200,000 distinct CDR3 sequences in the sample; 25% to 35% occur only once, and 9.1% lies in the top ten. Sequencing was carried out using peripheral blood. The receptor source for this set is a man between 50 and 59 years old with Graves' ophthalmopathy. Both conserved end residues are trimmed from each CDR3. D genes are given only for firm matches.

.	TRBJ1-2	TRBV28	ASSFQGWTVQANYGYT
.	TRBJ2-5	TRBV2	ASSAGLQETQY
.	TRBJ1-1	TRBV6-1	ASSDRVGDTEAF
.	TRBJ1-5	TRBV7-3	ASSLTGISRDQPQH
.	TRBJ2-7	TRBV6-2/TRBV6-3	ASSYFGTPRTYEQY
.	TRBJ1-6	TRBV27	ASSFRDGPNSPLH
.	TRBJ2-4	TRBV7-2	ASSLGRENIQY
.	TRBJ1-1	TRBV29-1	SAVDNWGTEAF
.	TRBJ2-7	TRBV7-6	ASSLGGAGYYEQY
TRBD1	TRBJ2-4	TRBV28	ASSFSPEGQTAKNIQY
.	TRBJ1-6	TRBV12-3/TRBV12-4	ASRPGQRRSPLH
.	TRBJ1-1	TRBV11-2	ASSLGGARNTEAF
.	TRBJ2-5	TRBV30	AWSVEGETQY
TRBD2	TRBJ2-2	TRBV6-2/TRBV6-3	ASSYRTSGSFRAGELF
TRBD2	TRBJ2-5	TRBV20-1	SARSIVGEGYQETQY
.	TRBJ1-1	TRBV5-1	ASITYREEDTEAF
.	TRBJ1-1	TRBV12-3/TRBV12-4	ASSSLLGHTEAF
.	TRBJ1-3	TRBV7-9	ASSGPGTQGDTIY
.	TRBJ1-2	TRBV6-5	ASSSGVSYGYT
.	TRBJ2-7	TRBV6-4	ASSDRGTSHINYYEQY
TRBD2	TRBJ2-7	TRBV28	ASSRPAGGGEQY
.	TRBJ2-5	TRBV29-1	SVERGQETQY
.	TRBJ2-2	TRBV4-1	ASSQDWRARTGELF
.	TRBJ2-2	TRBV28	ASTPVSYTGELF
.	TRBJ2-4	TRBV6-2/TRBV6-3	ASSPASSLFPDIQY
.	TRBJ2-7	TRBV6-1	ASTDLSTYEQY
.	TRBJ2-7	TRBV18	ASSLSAGLAGASYEQY
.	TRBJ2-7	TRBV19	ASGIAGSYEQY
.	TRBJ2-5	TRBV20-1	SATDLVDPRETQY
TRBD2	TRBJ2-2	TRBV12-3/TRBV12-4	ASGGGGGELF
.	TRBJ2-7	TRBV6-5	ASSRRDPGNEQY
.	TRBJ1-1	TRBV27	ASSTTTVNTEAF
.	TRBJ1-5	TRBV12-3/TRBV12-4	ASSFGANQPQH
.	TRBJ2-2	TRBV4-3	ASSQGAGTNTGELF
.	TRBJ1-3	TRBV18	ASSQDAASSGNTIY
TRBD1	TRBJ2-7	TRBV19	ASSRARDRDVVQY
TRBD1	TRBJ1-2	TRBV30	AWSVPGQPNYGYT
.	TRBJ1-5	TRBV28	ASTVRRRNQPQH
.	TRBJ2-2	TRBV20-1	SATGFGTLNTGELF
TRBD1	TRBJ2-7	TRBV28	ASSPGQGGVYEQY
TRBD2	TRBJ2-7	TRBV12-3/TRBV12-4	ASSLAGEGSYEQY
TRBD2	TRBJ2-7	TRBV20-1	SARTGGPYEQY
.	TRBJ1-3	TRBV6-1	ASVDSSGNTIY
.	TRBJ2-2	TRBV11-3	ASSLEGRTHTGELF
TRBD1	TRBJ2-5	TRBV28	ASRGQRQLLTQY
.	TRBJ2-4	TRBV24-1	ATSSSVAKNIQY
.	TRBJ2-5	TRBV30	AWSGPPGTQY
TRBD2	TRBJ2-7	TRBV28	ASSLHSGRRYEQY
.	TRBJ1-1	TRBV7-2	ASSVQGTNTEAF
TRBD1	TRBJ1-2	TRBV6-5	ASSYSGGNYGYT
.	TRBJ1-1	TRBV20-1	SARGGGNTEAF
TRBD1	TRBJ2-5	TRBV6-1	ASRGKTGGAETQY